This is a list of T cell receptor beta chains from one sample in a study of regulatory T cells in long-lasting Graves disease. TCRdb called the multiplex PCR reads again in MiXCR, with one record for every CDR3 protein. The data show about 560,000 distinct CDR3 sequences, about 16% seen once. This sample was shared with a second study, whose subject was T cells in Graves' hyperthyroidism and ophthalmopathy.

This specimen consisted of peripheral blood mononuclear cells (PBMCs), obtained at new diagnosis, from a patient treated with antithyroid drugs. The receptors were sampled from a young man with Graves disease. Each CDR3 is given without its conserved first and last residue.

>TRBJ1-1|TRBV12-3/TRBV12-4
ASKLSWGAGRTEAF
>TRBJ1-6|TRBV27
ASSPDVLSSYNSPLH
>TRBJ2-1|TRBV20-1
SAFPGLAVWDNEQF
>TRBJ2-7|TRBV28
ASSLEGPTSYEQY
>TRBJ2-4|TRBV28
ASSPTDRPGPKRDIQY
>TRBJ1-1|TRBV20-1
SARGERGGTEAF
>TRBJ1-1|TRBV20-1
SASRRGTTYTEAF
>TRBJ2-7|TRBV4-1
ASSQGTSAAMGQY
>TRBJ2-7|TRBV13
ASSPPRGGNEQY
>TRBJ2-1|TRBV5-1
ASSLSKGGRDRGYNEQF
>TRBJ1-2|TRBV13
ASSLKDGTIYGYT
>TRBJ2-5|TRBV9
ASSVNRGLGETQY
>TRBJ2-2|TRBV5-8
ASSRNGGENTGELF
>TRBJ1-5|TRBV6-1
ASRPRQGPDQPQH
>TRBJ1-5|TRBV10-3
AISESGLSNQPQH
>TRBJ2-7|TRBV3-1
ASSQAGAEQY
>TRBJ2-1|TRBV11-3
ASSPGPPPGNEQF
>TRBJ2-1|TRBV12-5
ASGAGTGRNEQF
>TRBJ2-4|TRBV5-1
ASSLEGQRNIQY
>TRBJ2-1|TRBV19
ASKGSREGRGF
>TRBJ2-3|TRBV18
ASSPEATTGSDTQY
>TRBJ2-3|TRBV10-3
AISEPGIGDTQY
>TRBJ1-5|TRBV9
ASSVDSGAGQPQH
>TRBJ2-4|TRBV28
ASRQRRAGARVNIQY
>TRBJ2-7|TRBV5-1
ASSLGPGDSSYEQY
>TRBJ1-5|TRBV20-1
SARVGGRQPQH
>TRBJ2-5|TRBV10-3
AISESGSGETQY
>TRBJ1-1|TRBV29-1
SAKTGINTEAF
>TRBJ2-3|TRBV10-3
AIRGLAASTDTQY
>TRBJ2-3|TRBV29-1
SVLDWGGDSTDTQY
>TRBJ1-6|TRBV24-1
ATSGFGPYNSPLH
>TRBJ2-1|TRBV20-1
SVGPSGYNEQF
>TRBJ2-1|TRBV24-1
ATSEPTGGREQF
>TRBJ2-1|TRBV4-1
ASSQDAISNEQF
>TRBJ2-7|TRBV7-8
ASSFSGGHYEQY
>TRBJ1-5|TRBV19
ASRTSGQSNQPQH
>TRBJ2-1|TRBV7-8
ASSLGPGTSAFVSDEQF
>TRBJ2-2|TRBV13
ASSLGRNTGELF
>TRBJ2-7|TRBV19
ASSTAGGLSYEQY
>TRBJ2-1|TRBV6-1
ASSRGGSFLYNEQF
>TRBJ2-7|TRBV7-8
ASSLGGDSRSEQY
>TRBJ2-1|TRBV20-1
SATYTGTGPPRGSSLPYNEQF
>TRBJ2-7|TRBV30
AWSVGLAGAHEQY
>TRBJ1-2|TRBV28
ASSTTRDRTNYGYT
>TRBJ2-7|TRBV11-2
ASSSQGPTQGRYEQY
>TRBJ1-4|TRBV7-9
ASSPPRANEKLF
>TRBJ1-2|TRBV28
ASRNTGSHGYT
>TRBJ1-4|TRBV12-3/TRBV12-4
ASSDRLGKLF
>TRBJ2-2|TRBV19
ASSREPGPMAGELF
>TRBJ1-1|TRBV11-2
ASSLGRIFEAF
>TRBJ1-5|TRBV12-5
ASGLAGSGPQH
>TRBJ2-1|TRBV20-1
SARASEEQF
>TRBJ2-3|TRBV6-4
ASSEQAGVTDTQY
>TRBJ2-7|TRBV20-1
SASPRASYEQY
>TRBJ1-2|TRBV6-5
ASSFGQVGYGYT
>TRBJ2-4|TRBV7-2
ASSPRTAIAKNIQY
>TRBJ2-1|TRBV11-2
ASSLRASGRGNEQF
>TRBJ2-2|TRBV10-3
ATTPPENTGELF